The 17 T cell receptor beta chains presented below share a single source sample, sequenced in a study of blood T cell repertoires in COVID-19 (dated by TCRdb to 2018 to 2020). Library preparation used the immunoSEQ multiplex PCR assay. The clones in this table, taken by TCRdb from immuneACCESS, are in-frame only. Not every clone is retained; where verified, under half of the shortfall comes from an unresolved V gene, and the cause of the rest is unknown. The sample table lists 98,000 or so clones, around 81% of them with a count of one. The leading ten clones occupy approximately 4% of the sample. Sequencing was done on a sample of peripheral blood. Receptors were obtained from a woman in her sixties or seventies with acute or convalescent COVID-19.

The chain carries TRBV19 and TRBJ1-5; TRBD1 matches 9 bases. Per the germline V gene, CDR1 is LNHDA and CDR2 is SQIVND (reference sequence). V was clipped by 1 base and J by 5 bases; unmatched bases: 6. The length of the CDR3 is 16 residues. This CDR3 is CASSIAQGQGYQPQHF. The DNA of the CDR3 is TGTGCCAGTAGTATAGCCCAAGGACAGGGGTATCAGCCCCAGCATTTT.

CDR3 coding DNA: TGTGCCAGCAGCCCAAGACCTAGCTCCTATAATTCACCCCTCCACTTT. This codes for CASSPRPSSYNSPLHF. This chain uses TRBV5-4 with TRBJ1-6; D gene ambiguous. CDR1 and CDR2 from the germline V gene are SGHNT and YYREEE (reference sequence). Trimming pared 4 bases from V and 0 bases from J, leaving 11 bases between. CDR3 length: 16 residues.

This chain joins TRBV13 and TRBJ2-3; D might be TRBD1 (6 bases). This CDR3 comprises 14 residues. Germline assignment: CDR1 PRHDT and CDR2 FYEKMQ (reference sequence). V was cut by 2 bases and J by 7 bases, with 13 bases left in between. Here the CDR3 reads CASSLSRQANTQYF. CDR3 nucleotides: TGTGCCAGCAGCTTATCCCGACAGGCCAATACGCAGTATTTT.

The CDR3, as DNA: TGTGCCAGCAGCTCGGACGACAGGCGGAGGCCAGGCCGTGGAAACACCATATATTTT. The encoded protein is CASSSDDRRRPGRGNTIYF. The genes are TRBV5-7 and TRBJ1-3; TRBD1 is a possible D gene (6 bases). TRBV5-7 is an ORF, with its function uncertain. Trimming shortened V by 3 bases and J by 3 bases, and 25 bases separated the two germline ends. This CDR3 is built from 19 residues.

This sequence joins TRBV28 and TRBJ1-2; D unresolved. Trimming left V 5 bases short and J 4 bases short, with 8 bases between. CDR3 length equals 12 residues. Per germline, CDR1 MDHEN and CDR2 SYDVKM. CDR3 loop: CASSPRVYGYTF. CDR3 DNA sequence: TGTGCCAGCAGTCCCCGGGTCTATGGCTACACCTTC.

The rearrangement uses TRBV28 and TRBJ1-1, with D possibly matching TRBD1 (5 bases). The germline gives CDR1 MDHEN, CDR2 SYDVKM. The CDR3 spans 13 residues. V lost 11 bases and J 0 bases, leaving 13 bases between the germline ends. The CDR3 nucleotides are TGTGCCTCCAAGGGGCGCGTGAACACTGAAGCTTTCTTT. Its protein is CASKGRVNTEAFF.

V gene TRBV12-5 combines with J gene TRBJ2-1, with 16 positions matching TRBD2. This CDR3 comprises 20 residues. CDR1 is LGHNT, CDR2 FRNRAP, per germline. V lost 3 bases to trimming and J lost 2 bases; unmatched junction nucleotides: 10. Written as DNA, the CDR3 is TGTGCTAGTGGTTTAGAATACGGGACTAGCGGGAGGGACACCTACAATGAGCAGTTCTTC. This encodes CASGLEYGTSGRDTYNEQFF.

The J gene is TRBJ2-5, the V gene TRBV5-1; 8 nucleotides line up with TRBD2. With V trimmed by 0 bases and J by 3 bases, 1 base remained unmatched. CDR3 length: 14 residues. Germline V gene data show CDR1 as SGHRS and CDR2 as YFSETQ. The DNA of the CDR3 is TGCGCCAGCAGCTTGGGTAGCGGGGAAGAGACCCAGTACTTC. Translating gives CASSLGSGEETQYF. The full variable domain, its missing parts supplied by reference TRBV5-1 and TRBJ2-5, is KAGVTQTPRYLIKTRGQQVTLSCSPISGHRSVSWYQQTPGQGLQFLFEYFSETQRNKGNFPGRFSGRQFSNSRSEMNVSTLELGDSALYLCASSLGSGEETQYFGPGTRLLVL.

CDR3 loop: CASSGRANTGELFF. Here the CDR3 DNA reads TGTGCCAGTAGCGGGAGGGCGAACACCGGGGAGCTGTTTTTT. The rearrangement uses TRBV19 and TRBJ2-2, with 8 bases fitting TRBD2. This CDR3 has 14 residues. CDR1 and CDR2 (germline): LNHDA, SQIVND (reference sequence). Germline trimming cut 6 bases from V and 0 bases from J; bases unmatched to any gene: 0.

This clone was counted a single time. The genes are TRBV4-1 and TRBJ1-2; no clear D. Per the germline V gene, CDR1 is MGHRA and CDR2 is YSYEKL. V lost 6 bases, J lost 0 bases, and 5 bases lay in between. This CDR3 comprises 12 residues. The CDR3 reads CASRRTNYGYTF. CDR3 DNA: TGCGCCAGCAGGCGGACTAACTATGGCTACACCTTC.

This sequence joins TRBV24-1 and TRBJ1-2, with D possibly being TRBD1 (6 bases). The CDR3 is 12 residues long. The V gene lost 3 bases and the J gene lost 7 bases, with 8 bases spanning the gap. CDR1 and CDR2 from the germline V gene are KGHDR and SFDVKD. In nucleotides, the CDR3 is TGTGCCACCAGTGATCGGGACACTGGCTACACCTTC. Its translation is CATSDRDTGYTF.

This CDR3 reads CASSPPMGRSYQAFF. As DNA, the CDR3 is TGTGCCAGCAGCCCCCCCATGGGCAGGTCCTACCAAGCTTTCTTT. The V and J genes are TRBV28 and TRBJ1-1; no clear D gene. Germline V lookup: CDR1 MDHEN, CDR2 SYDVKM. V gave up 6 bases and J gave up 9 bases, with 23 bases separating them. The CDR3 runs to 15 residues.

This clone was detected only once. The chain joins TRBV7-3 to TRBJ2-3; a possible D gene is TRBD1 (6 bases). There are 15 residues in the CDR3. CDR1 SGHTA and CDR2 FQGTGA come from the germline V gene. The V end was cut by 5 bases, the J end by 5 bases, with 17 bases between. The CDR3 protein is CASSTQGSVVDTQYF. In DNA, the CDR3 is TGTGCCAGCAGCACCCAGGGGTCGGTTGTAGATACGCAGTATTTT. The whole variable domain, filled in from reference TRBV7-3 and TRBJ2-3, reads GAGVSQTPSNKVTEKGKYVELRCDPISGHTALYWYRQSLGQGPEFLIYFQGTGAADDSGLPNDRFFAVRPEGSVSTLKIQRTERGDSAVYLCASSTQGSVVDTQYFGPGTRLTVL.

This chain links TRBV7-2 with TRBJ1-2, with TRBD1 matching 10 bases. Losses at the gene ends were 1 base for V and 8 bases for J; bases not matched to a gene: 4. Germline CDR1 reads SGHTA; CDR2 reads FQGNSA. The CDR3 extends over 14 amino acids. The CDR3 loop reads CASSLGQGALGYTF. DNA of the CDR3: TGTGCCAGCAGCTTAGGACAGGGGGCGCTGGGCTACACCTTC.

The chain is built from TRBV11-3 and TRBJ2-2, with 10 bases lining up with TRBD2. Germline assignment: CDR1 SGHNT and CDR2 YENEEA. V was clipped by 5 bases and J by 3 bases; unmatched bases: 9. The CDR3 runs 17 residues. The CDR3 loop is CASSPRGLAGDTGELFF. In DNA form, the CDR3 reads TGTGCCAGCAGCCCCCGCGGGCTAGCGGGAGACACCGGGGAGCTGTTTTTT.

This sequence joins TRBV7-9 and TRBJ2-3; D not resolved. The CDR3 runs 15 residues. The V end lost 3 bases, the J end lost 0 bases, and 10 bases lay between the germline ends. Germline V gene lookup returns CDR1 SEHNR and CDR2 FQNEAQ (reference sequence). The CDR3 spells CASSFLGGSTDTQYF. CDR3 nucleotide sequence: TGTGCCAGCAGCTTCCTCGGCGGTAGCACAGATACGCAGTATTTT.

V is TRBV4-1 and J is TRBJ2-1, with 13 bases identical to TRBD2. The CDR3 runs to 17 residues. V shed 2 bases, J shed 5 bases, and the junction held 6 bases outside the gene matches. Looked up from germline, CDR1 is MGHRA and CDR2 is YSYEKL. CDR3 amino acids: CASSQPRLAGGHNEQFF. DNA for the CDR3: TGCGCCAGCAGCCAACCTAGACTAGCGGGGGGTCACAATGAGCAGTTCTTC.